This T cell receptor beta chain was sequenced during a study of control samples from healthy donors and cancer patients. This clone was seen only once. V was trimmed by 5 bases and J by 7 bases, leaving 15 bases between them. This CDR3 comprises 13 residues. Germline CDR1 reads SGHVS; CDR2 reads FQNEAQ. Assay: immunoSEQ multiplex PCR; the TCRdb copy retains only in-frame clones and omits some. The data hold fewer than 85,000 clones, with 90% to 95% observed a single time. Sequencing was done on a sample of blood. This chain links TRBV7-8 with TRBJ2-7, with D perhaps matching TRBD2 (6 bases). The sequence came from a man younger than 40 in good health. The CDR3 is CASSRWGDGEQYF. Here the CDR3 DNA reads TGTGCCAGCAGCCGGTGGGGGGACGGAGAGCAGTACTTC.